Shown below are 6 T cell receptor beta chains from a single sample sequenced in a study of CD8 T cells in ankylosing spondylitis. Study-wide results and limits: Blood of patients with ankylosing spondylitis appeared to be characterized by a TCR beta motif of 8 or 9 highly homologous variants.

No antigen has been assigned to these receptors. TCRdb used MiXCR to reprocess the 5' RACE reads, holding one entry per CDR3 protein. The sample lists under 950,000 distinct CDR3 sequences, about 20% occurring once. The specimen sequenced was blood, either unsorted or a sorted T cell fraction (not recorded which). These receptors all stem from a male donor with ankylosing spondylitis.

In its sample, this clonotype was seen a few times. V and J are TRBV20-1 and TRBJ1-4; no reliable D call. CDR1 and CDR2 from the germline V gene are DFQATT and SNEGSKA (reference sequence). Trimming took off 4 bases at V and 8 bases at J, with 5 bases between the two ends. The length of the CDR3 is 10 residues. CDR3: CSAKEEKLFF. The CDR3 nucleotides are TGCAGTGCTAAAGAGGAAAAACTGTTTTTT.

The chain carries TRBV29-1 and TRBJ2-1; TRBD2 is a possible D gene (5 bases). The CDR3 spans 13 residues. Germline V CDR1 and CDR2: SQVTM, ANQGSEA. V lost 7 bases and J lost 7, with 17 bases in between. CDR3 amino acids: CSEVLALGNEQFF. Here the CDR3 DNA reads TGCAGCGAGGTCCTAGCCCTAGGGAATGAGCAGTTCTTC.

This clonotype was picked up a small number of times. The V and J genes are TRBV3-1 and TRBJ1-5; D might be TRBD1 (5 bases). The germline CDR1 and CDR2 sequences are LGHDT and YNNKEL (reference sequence). The CDR3 is 14 amino acids. Trimming removed 1 base at V and 7 bases at J, with 11 bases between. CDR3 sequence (DNA): TGTGCCAGCAGCCAAGTTGTGGGGCTCCAGCCCCAGCATTTT. This gives the protein CASSQVVGLQPQHF. Full variable domain (outside the CDR3, taken from reference TRBV3-1 and TRBJ1-5): DTAVSQTPKYLVTQMGNDKSIKCEQNLGHDTMYWYKQDSKKFLKIMFSYNNKELIINETVPNRFSPKSPDKAHLNLHINSLELGDSAVYFCASSQVVGLQPQHFGDGTRLSIL.

This clonotype was seen more than once but under ten times. The chain joins TRBV10-3 to TRBJ2-4; possible D gene TRBD1, 6 bases. Trimming cost V 3 bases and J 2 bases, with 8 bases left between them. CDR1 ENHRY and CDR2 SYGVKD come from the germline V gene. This CDR3 region has 14 residues. This CDR3 is CAISDGQSKNIQYF. The DNA of the CDR3 is TGTGCCATCAGTGATGGACAGTCCAAAAACATTCAGTACTTC.

V usage is TRBV5-1 and J usage is TRBJ2-1; perhaps TRBD2 as D (6 bases). Deletions cut 4 bases from V and 3 bases from J, with 14 bases between. The CDR3 spans 15 residues. CDR1 SGHRS and CDR2 YFSETQ come from the germline V gene. Here the CDR3 reads CASSQGLGVYNEQFF. In DNA, the CDR3 is TGCGCCAGCAGCCAGGGACTGGGGGTCTACAATGAGCAGTTCTTC.

The chain is built from TRBV20-1 and TRBJ2-1; 7 bases agree with TRBD1. V was clipped by 1 base and J by 5 bases; unmatched bases: 5. This CDR3 has 14 amino acids. Germline assignment: CDR1 DFQATT and CDR2 SNEGSKA (reference sequence). The CDR3 DNA reads TGCAGTGCTAGAGTTGCCAGGGGGAACAATGAGCAGTTCTTC. Its translation is CSARVARGNNEQFF.